The entry below describes one T cell receptor beta chain. This entry belongs to a study of shared T cell receptors in the human thymus. Sequencing used immunoSEQ multiplex PCR; TCRdb keeps in-frame clones, though not all of them. The sample contains about 660,000 clones, around 89% of which appear only once. Per germline, CDR1 MGHRA and CDR2 YSYEKL. Trimming cost V 3 bases and J 3 bases; bases outside gene matches: 5. The CDR3 has 15 amino acids. This same sample was also part of a study on human thymus T cells. That paper adds: Thymic and blood repertoires appeared to carry a bias in their V and J gene usage.

This sequence joins TRBV4-1 and TRBJ2-5; 9 bases are a match to TRBD2. The specimen was thymocytes. The receptor was derived from a boy under two years old with a congenital heart defect. CDR3 bases: TGCGCCAGCAGCCAGTTCCGACTAGCGGAAGAGACCCAGTACTTC. Its protein product is CASSQFRLAEETQYF.